The following is a T cell receptor (beta chain) sequence with its context. The antigen is unknown. This specimen comes from a study of OX40 agonist ivuxolimab in advanced cancers. Study at large: Hepatocellular carcinoma, melanoma, renal cell or head and neck cancer occurred in dose-escalation patients. Three dose-escalation patients had partial responses: one with hepatocellular carcinoma and two with cutaneous melanoma.

Assay used: immunoSEQ multiplex PCR; TCRdb lists only in-frame clones, some missing. The data hold more than 90,000 clones, with 84% observed a single time. Study-level findings and limits: Partial responders dosed at 0.1-3.0 mg/kg displayed clonal expansion ranking among the lowest. Average numbers of expanded clones were greater in CD8+ T cells than in CD4+.

V trimming: 6 bases; J trimming: 4 bases; junction bases outside the gene matches: 22. The germline gives CDR1 LNHDA, CDR2 SQIVND (reference sequence). This CDR3 has 20 amino acids. The receptor's source is an adult with an advanced solid tumor such as melanoma, head and neck, liver or kidney cancer. The sample in question was CD4+ or CD8+ T cells sorted from blood, obtained in a trial of the OX40 agonist ivuxolimab. The chain links TRBV19 to TRBJ1-3; TRBD1 matches at 9 bases. The CDR3 DNA reads as TGTGCCAGTAGAGCCCCCGCGGGACAGGGTCCCATGGGCGCCGGAAACACCATATATTTT. Amino acid sequence: CASRAPAGQGPMGAGNTIYF.